This is a list of T cell receptor beta chains from one sample in a study of metastatic and nonmetastatic thyroid tumors. TCRdb recomputed clones from the PCR reads via MiXCR. This sample has around 52,000 clones; 25% to 30% occur once, and the top ten carry less than 20%. Source material: blood. Source of these receptors: a female donor with papillary thyroid cancer or a benign thyroid nodule (not recorded which). Some clones in this sample may be carry-over from other donors' samples. Both conserved end residues are part of each CDR3. D genes are given only for firm matches. Only part of the rows carry a size: once, few, many, or a class if the clone is expanded.

J gene	clone size	V gene	D gene	CDR3 DNA	CDR3 protein
TRBJ2-7	many	TRBV13	-	TGTGCCAGCAGCTCCTACTCCTACGAGCAGTACTTC	CASSSYSYEQYF
TRBJ2-2	few	TRBV11-1	TRBD2	TGTGCCAGCAGCTCCCAGACTAGCGGGGGAAACACCGGGGAGCTGTTTTTT	CASSSQTSGGNTGELFF
TRBJ2-7	-	TRBV12-5	-	TGTGCTAGTGGTAACCGGGACGGGCCCTACGAGCAGTACTTC	CASGNRDGPYEQYF
TRBJ1-1	-	TRBV10-2	-	TGCGCCAGCGTGGTTGACGGACAGACGAACACTGAAGCTTTCTTT	CASVVDGQTNTEAFF
TRBJ2-1	-	TRBV19	TRBD2	TGTGCCAGTAGTATATCCGCGGGAGCAAAGTCCCACAATGAGCAGTTCTTC	CASSISAGAKSHNEQFF
TRBJ2-7	-	TRBV20-1	-	TGCAGTGCTTCGTCCGGGACGGCGAGGACCTACGAGCAGTACTTC	CSASSGTARTYEQYF
TRBJ2-2	once	TRBV5-1	TRBD2	TGCGCCAGCAGCTCGGGAGGGTCCGGGGAGCTGTTTTTT	CASSSGGSGELFF
TRBJ2-7	few	TRBV27	TRBD1	TGTGCCAGCCATAGAGGTAGGGGACAGGGGTCCTACGAGCAGTACTTC	CASHRGRGQGSYEQYF
TRBJ2-3	few	TRBV6-2/TRBV6-3	-	TGTGCCAGCAGTTACAAGGACAACACAGATACGCAGTATTTT	CASSYKDNTDTQYF
TRBJ2-2	once	TRBV11-3	TRBD2	TGTGCCAGCAGCTCACTAGCGGGAGGCTTGGCCGGGGAGCTGTTTTTT	CASSSLAGGLAGELFF
TRBJ2-1	-	TRBV6-1	TRBD2	TGTGCCAGCAGTAAACGAATAGCGGGAGGCTATAATGAGCAGTTCTTC	CASSKRIAGGYNEQFF
TRBJ2-3	few	TRBV7-3	-	TGTGCCAGCAGCTTAACGTACACAGATACGCAGTATTTT	CASSLTYTDTQYF
TRBJ2-4	-	TRBV5-1	TRBD2	TGCGCCAGCAGCTTGGGAGGGGAGGGAAACATTCAGTACTTC	CASSLGGEGNIQYF
TRBJ2-6	few	TRBV6-1	-	TGTGCCAGCGCGTGGGCATCTGGGGCCAACGTCCTGACTTTC	CASAWASGANVLTF
TRBJ1-2	few	TRBV28	-	TGTGCCAGCAGGCCCCTCGGACAGATTGCTAACTATGGCTACACCTTC	CASRPLGQIANYGYTF
TRBJ2-1	-	TRBV7-2	TRBD2	TGTGCCAGCAGCGGGGGACTAGCGGGACCAGAGAGCTCCTACAATGAGCAGTTCTTC	CASSGGLAGPESSYNEQFF
TRBJ2-4	many	TRBV7-2	-	TGTGCCAGCAGCTTAGAGGGTTGGCGGGGAGTTCAGTACTTC	CASSLEGWRGVQYF
TRBJ2-1	-	TRBV11-1	-	TGTGCCAGCAGCTTAGGTATTGGCGATGAGCAGTTCTTC	CASSLGIGDEQFF
TRBJ1-1	-	TRBV5-1	-	TGCGCCAGCAGCTCCCGCGGGGAAAACACTGAAGCTTTCTTT	CASSSRGENTEAFF
TRBJ2-2	-	TRBV11-2	TRBD2	TGTGCCAGCAGCTTAGTACGTTCTAGCGGGAGACCCACCGGGGAGCTGTTTTTT	CASSLVRSSGRPTGELFF
TRBJ2-6	-	TRBV5-1	-	TGCGCCAGCAGCTTGACAGGGTCTGGGGCCAACGTCCTGACTTTC	CASSLTGSGANVLTF
TRBJ2-1	-	TRBV3-1	-	TGTGCCAGCAGCCAAGATGATCCGGGCCGCTACAATGAGCAGTTCTTC	CASSQDDPGRYNEQFF
TRBJ2-1	-	TRBV10-1	TRBD2	TGCGCCAGCAGTGATAGCTTGCGGGGGGAATACAATGAGCAGTTCTTC	CASSDSLRGEYNEQFF
TRBJ2-7	-	TRBV20-1	-	TGCAGTGCTGGAAATTTTGGGGGCGAAAGCTCCTACGAGCAGTACTTC	CSAGNFGGESSYEQYF
TRBJ2-5	few	TRBV6-4	TRBD2	TGTGCCAGCAGCGAAAATAGCGGGAGCGGGGAGACCCAGTACTTC	CASSENSGSGETQYF
TRBJ2-7	-	TRBV19	TRBD1	TGTGCCAGTAGTATCGGTGGGACAGGGTCCTACGAGCAGTACTTC	CASSIGGTGSYEQYF
TRBJ1-1	few	TRBV6-2/TRBV6-3	-	TGTGCCAGCAGTTACTCCTCGGGGACACATATGAACACTGAAGCTTTCTTT	CASSYSSGTHMNTEAFF
TRBJ2-1	-	TRBV11-2	TRBD2	TGTGCCAGCAGCCATCCCGGGACTAGCGGCGACAACAATGAGCAGTTCTTC	CASSHPGTSGDNNEQFF
TRBJ2-7	-	TRBV4-1	-	TGCGCCAGCAGCCCCAGAGTGACTACCAACTCCTACGAGCAGTACTTC	CASSPRVTTNSYEQYF
TRBJ2-7	-	TRBV6-2/TRBV6-3	TRBD2	TGTGCCAGCAAACTAGCGGCCAGCTCCTACGAGCAGTACTTC	CASKLAASSYEQYF
TRBJ2-1	many	TRBV19	TRBD2	TGTGCCAGTAGTCTCCCTTACCTAGCGGGAGATAACAATGAGCAGTTCTTC	CASSLPYLAGDNNEQFF
TRBJ2-1	once	TRBV11-2	TRBD1	TGTGCCAGCAGCTTAGTTGGGACAGGGAGAAACAATGAGCAGTTCTTC	CASSLVGTGRNNEQFF
TRBJ1-2	-	TRBV19	TRBD1	TGTGCCAGTAGTATAGGTGGGCAGGGGGCGAAACCCTATGGCTACACCTTC	CASSIGGQGAKPYGYTF
TRBJ1-6	-	TRBV4-1	-	TGCGCCAGCAGCCAAGCGGGGCAGCTCAATTCACCCCTCCACTTT	CASSQAGQLNSPLHF
TRBJ2-2	few	TRBV12-3/TRBV12-4	TRBD1	TGTGCCAGCACCTCCGGGACAGGGGGTGCCGGGGAGCTGTTTTTT	CASTSGTGGAGELFF
TRBJ1-6	few	TRBV2	TRBD1	TGTGCCACCTCACGGGACAGGCACGATTCACCCCTCCACTTT	CATSRDRHDSPLHF